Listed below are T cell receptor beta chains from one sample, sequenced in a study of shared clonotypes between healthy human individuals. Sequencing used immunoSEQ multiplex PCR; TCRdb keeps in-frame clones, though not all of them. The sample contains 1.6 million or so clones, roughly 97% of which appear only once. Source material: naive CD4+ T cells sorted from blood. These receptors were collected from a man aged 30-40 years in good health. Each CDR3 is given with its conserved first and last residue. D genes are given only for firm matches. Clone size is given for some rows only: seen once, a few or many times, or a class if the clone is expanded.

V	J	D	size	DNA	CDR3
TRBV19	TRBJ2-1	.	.	TGTGCCAGTAGAGCGCCCTACAATGAGCAGTTCTTC	CASRAPYNEQFF
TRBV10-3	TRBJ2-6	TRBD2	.	TGTGCCATCAGTGAGGGGCGTCCGGGACTAGCGGGAATTGGCTCTGGGGCCAACGTCCTGACTTTC	CAISEGRPGLAGIGSGANVLTF
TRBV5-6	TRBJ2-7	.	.	TGTGCCAGCAGCTTCGGACAATTTTTAGGGGGGAAATACGAGCAGTACTTC	CASSFGQFLGGKYEQYF
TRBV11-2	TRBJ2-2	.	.	TGTGCCAGCAGCTTAGTAGTCAGGGGCCGGTACGACACCGGGGAGCTGTTTTTT	CASSLVVRGRYDTGELFF
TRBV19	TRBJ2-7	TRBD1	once	TGTGCCAGTAGTCCACAGACAGGGGCAAATTACGAGCAGTACTTC	CASSPQTGANYEQYF
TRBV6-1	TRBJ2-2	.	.	TGTGCCAGCAGTGAGCCGACAGGGAACACCGGGGAGCTGTTTTTT	CASSEPTGNTGELFF
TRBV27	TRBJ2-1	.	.	TGTGCCAGCCGAATCCGGAGGGCCTCCTACAATGAGCAGTTCTTC	CASRIRRASYNEQFF
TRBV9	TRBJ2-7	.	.	TGTGCCAGCAGCCTAGGGGTTGTAGCCTACGAGCAGTACTTC	CASSLGVVAYEQYF
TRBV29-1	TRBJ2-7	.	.	TGCAGCGTTAGAAAGGCAGACGAGCAGTACTTC	CSVRKADEQYF
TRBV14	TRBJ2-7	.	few	TGTGCCAGCAGCCAAGGGGTTGGCAGGGCCTACGAGCAGTACTTC	CASSQGVGRAYEQYF
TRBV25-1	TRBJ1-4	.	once	TGTGCCAGCAGTGAGGTCTTTAGTGAAAAACTGTTTTTT	CASSEVFSEKLFF
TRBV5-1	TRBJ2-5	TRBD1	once	TGCGCCAGCAGCTCCGGGACAGGGGTGGAGACCCAGTACTTC	CASSSGTGVETQYF